This TCR beta chain was recovered during a study of blood T cell repertoires in COVID-19. Study-wide context: The samples span acute and convalescent COVID-19 from the United States, Italy and Spain.

This CDR3 contains 13 residues. V trimming: 6 bases; J trimming: 10 bases; junction bases outside the gene matches: 5. Germline assignment: CDR1 MNHEY and CDR2 SVGAGI. Authors' methods: Estimates of nucleated cell counts were drawn from the amplification of reference gene primers. Sequenced by immunoSEQ multiplex PCR; TCRdb stores in-frame clones only, minus some. The DNA was the basis for D and trimming; V, J and clone size are from that table. The sample lists about 220,000 clones; 82% were seen once. The sequence was collected from a woman aged 65 to 85 with COVID-19, enrolled during active disease. The chain uses TRBV6-5 and TRBJ1-6, with 8 bases matching TRBD1. Sequenced material: peripheral blood. Here the CDR3 DNA reads TGTGCCAGCAGGACAGGGGAGGAATCACCCCTCCACTTT. This codes for CASRTGEESPLHF.